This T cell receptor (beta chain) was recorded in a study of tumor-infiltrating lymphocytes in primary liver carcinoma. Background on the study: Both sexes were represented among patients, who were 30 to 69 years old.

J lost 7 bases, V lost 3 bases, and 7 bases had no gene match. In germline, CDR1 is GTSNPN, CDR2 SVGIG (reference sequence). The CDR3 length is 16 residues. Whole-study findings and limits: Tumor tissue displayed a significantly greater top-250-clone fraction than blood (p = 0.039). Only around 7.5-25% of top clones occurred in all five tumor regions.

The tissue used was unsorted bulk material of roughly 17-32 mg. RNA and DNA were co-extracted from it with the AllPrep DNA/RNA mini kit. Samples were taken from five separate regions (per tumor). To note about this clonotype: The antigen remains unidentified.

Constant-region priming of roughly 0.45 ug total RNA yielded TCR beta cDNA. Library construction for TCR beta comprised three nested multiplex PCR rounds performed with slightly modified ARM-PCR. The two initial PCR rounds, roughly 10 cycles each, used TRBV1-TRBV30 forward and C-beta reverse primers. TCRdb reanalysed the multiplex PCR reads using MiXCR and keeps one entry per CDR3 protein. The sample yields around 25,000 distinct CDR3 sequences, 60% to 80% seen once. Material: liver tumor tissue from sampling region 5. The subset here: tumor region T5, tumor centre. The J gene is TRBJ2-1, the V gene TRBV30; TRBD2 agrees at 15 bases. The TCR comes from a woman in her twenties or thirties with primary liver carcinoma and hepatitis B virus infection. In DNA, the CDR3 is TGTGCCTGGAGGCGAGGGGGGACTAGCGGGAGGAATGAGCAGTTCTTC. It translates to CAWRRGGTSGRNEQFF.